This T cell receptor (beta chain) stems from a study of blood T cell repertoires in COVID-19. Study summary: Sites across the United States, Italy and Spain contributed samples from acute and convalescent COVID-19.

In the original analysis: Amplified reference gene primers provided the basis for estimating nucleated cell counts. TCRdb keeps only in-frame clones here, not all; method: immunoSEQ multiplex PCR. V and J calls and clone size follow that table, whereas D and trimming were derived from the DNA. The repertoire holds 100,000 to 150,000 clones, with 69% as singletons. The CDR3 totals 15 residues. J gave up 6 bases and V 1 base, and 5 bases lay outside the gene matches. Germline lookup yields CDR1 LNHDA and CDR2 SQIVND (reference sequence). The chain carries TRBV19 and TRBJ2-3, with 9 bases identical to TRBD2. The material sequenced was peripheral blood. This TCR was sampled from an older woman with acute or convalescent COVID-19. The CDR3 DNA follows: TGTGCCAGTAGTATAGTAGTAAGCGGGGGGGATACGCAGTATTTT. Residues: CASSIVVSGGDTQYF.